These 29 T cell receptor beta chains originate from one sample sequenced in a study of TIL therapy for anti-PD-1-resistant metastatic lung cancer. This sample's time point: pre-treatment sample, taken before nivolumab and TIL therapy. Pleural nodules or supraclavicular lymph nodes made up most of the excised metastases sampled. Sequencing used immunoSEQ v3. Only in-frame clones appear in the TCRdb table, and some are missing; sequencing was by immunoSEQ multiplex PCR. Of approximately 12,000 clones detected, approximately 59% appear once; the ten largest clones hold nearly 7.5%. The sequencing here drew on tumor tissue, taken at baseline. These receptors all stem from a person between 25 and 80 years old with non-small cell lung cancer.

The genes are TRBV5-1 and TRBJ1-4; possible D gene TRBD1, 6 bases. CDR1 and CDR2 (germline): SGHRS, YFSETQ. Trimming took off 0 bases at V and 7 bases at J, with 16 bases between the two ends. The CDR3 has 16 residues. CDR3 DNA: TGCGCCAGCAGCTTGGATGGCAGGGGTGATGGTGAAAAACTGTTTTTT. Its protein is CASSLDGRGDGEKLFF.

The CDR3 reads CASSAGDRGVVEDTQYF. The CDR3 bases are TGTGCCAGCAGCGCGGGGGACAGGGGAGTGGTGGAAGATACGCAGTATTTT. J is TRBJ2-3 and V is TRBV5-5; the match to TRBD1 covers 10 bases. After removal of 4 bases from V and 5 bases from J, the junction contained 13 bases not matched to a gene. Germline-derived CDR1 and CDR2 are SGHKS and YYEKEE (reference sequence). The CDR3 is 17 residues long. Full variable domain (missing parts from reference TRBV5-5 and TRBJ2-3): DAGVTQSPTHLIKTRGQQVTLRCSPISGHKSVSWYQQVLGQGPQFIFQYYEKEERGRGNFPDRFSARQFPNYSSELNVNALLLGDSALYLCASSAGDRGVVEDTQYFGPGTRLTVL.

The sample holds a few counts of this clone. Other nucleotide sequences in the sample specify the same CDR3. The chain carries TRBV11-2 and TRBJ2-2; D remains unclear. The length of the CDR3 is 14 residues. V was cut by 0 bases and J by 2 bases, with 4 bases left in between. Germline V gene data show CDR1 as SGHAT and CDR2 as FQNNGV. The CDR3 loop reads CASSLDPNTGELFF. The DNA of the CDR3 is TGTGCCAGCAGCTTAGATCCTAACACCGGGGAGCTGTTTTTT.

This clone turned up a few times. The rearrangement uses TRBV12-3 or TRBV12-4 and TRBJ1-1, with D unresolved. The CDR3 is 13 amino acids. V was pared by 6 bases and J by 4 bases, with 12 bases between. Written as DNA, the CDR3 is TGTGCCAGCAGCGTACTATTAGCCACTGAAGCTTTCTTT. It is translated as CASSVLLATEAFF.

CDR3 residues: CASSLGTSGFSSTDTQYF. In nucleotides, the CDR3 is TGTGCCAGCAGCCTTGGGACTAGCGGTTTTTCTAGCACAGATACGCAGTATTTT. The rearrangement uses TRBV11-2 and TRBJ2-3, with 11 bases matching TRBD2. CDR1 is SGHAT and CDR2 is FQNNGV in the germline V gene. V trimming: 5 bases; J trimming: 0 bases; junction bases outside the gene matches: 10. The CDR3 length is 18 residues.

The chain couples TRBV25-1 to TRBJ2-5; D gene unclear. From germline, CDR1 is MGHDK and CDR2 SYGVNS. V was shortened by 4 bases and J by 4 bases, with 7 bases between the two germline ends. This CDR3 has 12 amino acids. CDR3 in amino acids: CASSGIGETQYF. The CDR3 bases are TGTGCCAGCAGTGGTATTGGAGAGACCCAGTACTTC. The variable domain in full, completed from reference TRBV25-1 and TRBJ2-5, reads EADIYQTPRYLVIGTGKKITLECSQTMGHDKMYWYQQDPGMELHLIHYSYGVNSTEKGDLSSESTVSRIRTEHFPLTLESARPSHTSQYLCASSGIGETQYFGPGTRLLVL.

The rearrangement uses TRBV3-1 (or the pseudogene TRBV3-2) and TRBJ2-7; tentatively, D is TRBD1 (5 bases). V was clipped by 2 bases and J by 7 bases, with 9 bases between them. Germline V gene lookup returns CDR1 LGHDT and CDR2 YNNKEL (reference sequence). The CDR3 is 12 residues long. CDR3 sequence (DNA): TGTGCCAGCAGCCAAAACGACAGAGAGCAGTACTTC. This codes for CASSQNDREQYF.

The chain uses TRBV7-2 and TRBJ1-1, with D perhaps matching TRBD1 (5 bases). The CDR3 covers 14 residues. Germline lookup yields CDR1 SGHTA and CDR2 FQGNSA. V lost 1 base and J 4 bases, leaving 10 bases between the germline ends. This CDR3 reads CASSLGVGGTEAFF. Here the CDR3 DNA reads TGTGCCAGCAGCTTAGGGGTGGGGGGCACTGAAGCTTTCTTT. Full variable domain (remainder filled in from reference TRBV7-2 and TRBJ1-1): GAGVSQSPSNKVTEKGKDVELRCDPISGHTALYWYRQSLGQGLEFLIYFQGNSAPDKSGLPSDRFSAERTGGSVSTLTIQRTQQEDSAVYLCASSLGVGGTEAFFGQGTRLTVV.

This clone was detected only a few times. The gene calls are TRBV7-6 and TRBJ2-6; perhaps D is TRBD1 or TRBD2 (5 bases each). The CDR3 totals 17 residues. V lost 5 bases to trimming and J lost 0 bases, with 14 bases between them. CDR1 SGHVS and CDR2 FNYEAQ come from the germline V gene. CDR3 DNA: TGTGCCAGCAGCAAAGAAGAGGGGTCCTCTGGGGCCAACGTCCTGACTTTC. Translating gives CASSKEEGSSGANVLTF.

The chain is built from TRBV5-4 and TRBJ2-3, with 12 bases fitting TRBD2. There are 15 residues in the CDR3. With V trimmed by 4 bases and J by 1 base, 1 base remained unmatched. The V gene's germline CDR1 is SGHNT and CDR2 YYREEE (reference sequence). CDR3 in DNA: TGTGCCAGCAGCCGGACTAGCGGGGGCACAGATACGCAGTATTTT. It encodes CASSRTSGGTDTQYF.

The CDR3 sequence: CASSPSGGYQPQHF. The CDR3 bases are TGTGCCAGCAGTCCCTCAGGGGGCTATCAGCCCCAGCATTTT. The chain recombines TRBV6-5 with TRBJ1-5, with 8 bases aligning to TRBD1. The ends lost 5 bases at V and 5 bases at J; junction bases unmatched: 5. The germline V gene encodes CDR1 MNHEY and CDR2 SVGAGI. The CDR3 spans 14 residues.

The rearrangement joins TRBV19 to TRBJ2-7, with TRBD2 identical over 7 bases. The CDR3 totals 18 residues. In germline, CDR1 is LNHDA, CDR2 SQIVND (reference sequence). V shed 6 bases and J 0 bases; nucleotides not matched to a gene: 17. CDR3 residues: CASSKQILREGLSYEQYF. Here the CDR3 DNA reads TGTGCCAGTAGCAAACAAATCCTCAGGGAGGGCCTCTCCTACGAGCAGTACTTC.

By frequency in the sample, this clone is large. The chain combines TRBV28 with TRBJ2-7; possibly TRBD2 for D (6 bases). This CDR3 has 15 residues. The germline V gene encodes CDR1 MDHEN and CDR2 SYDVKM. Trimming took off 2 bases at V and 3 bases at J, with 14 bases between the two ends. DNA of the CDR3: TGTGCCAGCAGTTTACTCGGCGGGGACCTCTACGAGCAGTACTTC. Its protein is CASSLLGGDLYEQYF.

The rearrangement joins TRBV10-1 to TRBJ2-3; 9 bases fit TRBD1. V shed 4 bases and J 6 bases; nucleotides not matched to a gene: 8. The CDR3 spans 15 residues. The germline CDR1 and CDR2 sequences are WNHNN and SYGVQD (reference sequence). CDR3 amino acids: CASSAGQGERDTQYF. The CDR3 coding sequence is TGCGCCAGCAGTGCGGGACAGGGTGAACGGGATACGCAGTATTTT.

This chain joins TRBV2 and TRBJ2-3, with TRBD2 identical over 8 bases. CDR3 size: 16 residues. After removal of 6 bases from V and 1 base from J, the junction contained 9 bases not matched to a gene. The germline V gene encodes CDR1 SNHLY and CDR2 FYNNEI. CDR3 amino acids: CASRATSGGGTDTQYF. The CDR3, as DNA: TGTGCCAGCAGAGCTACGAGCGGGGGCGGCACAGATACGCAGTATTTT.

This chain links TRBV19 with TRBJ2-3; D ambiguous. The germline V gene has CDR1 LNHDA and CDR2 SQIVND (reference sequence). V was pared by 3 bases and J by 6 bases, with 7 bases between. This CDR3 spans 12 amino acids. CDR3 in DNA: TGTGCCAGTAGTATTAAAGGGGATACGCAGTATTTT. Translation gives CASSIKGDTQYF. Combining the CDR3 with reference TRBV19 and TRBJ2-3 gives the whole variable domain DGGITQSPKYLFRKEGQNVTLSCEQNLNHDAMYWYRQDPGQGLRLIYYSQIVNDFQKGDIAEGYSVSREKKESFPLTVTSAQKNPTAFYLCASSIKGDTQYFGPGTRLTVL.

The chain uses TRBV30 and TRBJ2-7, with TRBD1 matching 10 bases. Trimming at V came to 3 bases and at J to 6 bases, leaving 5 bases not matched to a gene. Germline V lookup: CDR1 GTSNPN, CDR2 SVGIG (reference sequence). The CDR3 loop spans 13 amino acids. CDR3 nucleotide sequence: TGTGCCTGGAGGGGGACAGGGGAAGGCGAGCAGTACTTC. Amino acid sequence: CAWRGTGEGEQYF.

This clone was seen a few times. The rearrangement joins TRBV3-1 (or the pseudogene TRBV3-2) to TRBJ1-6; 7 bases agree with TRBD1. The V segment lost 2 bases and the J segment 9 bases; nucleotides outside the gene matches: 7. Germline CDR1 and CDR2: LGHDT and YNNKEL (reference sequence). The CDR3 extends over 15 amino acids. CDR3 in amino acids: CASSQNTGAGSPLHF. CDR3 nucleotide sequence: TGTGCCAGCAGCCAAAATACAGGGGCAGGTTCACCCCTCCACTTT.

Here the CDR3 DNA reads TGCAGCGCCGAGGGGGGGGGAGCGCACAATGAGCAGTTCTTC. Translating gives CSAEGGGAHNEQFF. The chain recombines TRBV29-1 with TRBJ2-1; possibly TRBD2 for D (7 bases). This CDR3 comprises 14 residues. The ends were cut back, 7 bases at V and 5 bases at J, with 18 bases in the middle. Germline V lookup: CDR1 SQVTM, CDR2 ANQGSEA.

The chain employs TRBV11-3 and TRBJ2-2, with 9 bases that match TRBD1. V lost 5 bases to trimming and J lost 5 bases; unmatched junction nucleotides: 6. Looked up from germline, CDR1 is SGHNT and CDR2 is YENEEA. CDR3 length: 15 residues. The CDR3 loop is CASSNTGQGTGELFF. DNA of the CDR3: TGTGCCAGCAGCAATACGGGACAGGGAACCGGGGAGCTGTTTTTT.

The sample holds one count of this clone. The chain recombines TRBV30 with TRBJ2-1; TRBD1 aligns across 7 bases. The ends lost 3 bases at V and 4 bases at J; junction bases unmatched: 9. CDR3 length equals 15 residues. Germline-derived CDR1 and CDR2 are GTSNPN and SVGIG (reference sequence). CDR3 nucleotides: TGTGCCTGGAGCGAAGGGACAGCTATATACAATGAGCAGTTCTTC. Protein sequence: CAWSEGTAIYNEQFF.

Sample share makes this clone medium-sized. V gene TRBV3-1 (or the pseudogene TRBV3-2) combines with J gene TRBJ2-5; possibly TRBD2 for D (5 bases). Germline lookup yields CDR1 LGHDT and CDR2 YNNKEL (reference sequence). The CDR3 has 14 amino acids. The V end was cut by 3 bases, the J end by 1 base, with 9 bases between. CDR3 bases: TGTGCCAGCAGCCACGGACTGTTCCAAGAGACCCAGTACTTC. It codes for CASSHGLFQETQYF.

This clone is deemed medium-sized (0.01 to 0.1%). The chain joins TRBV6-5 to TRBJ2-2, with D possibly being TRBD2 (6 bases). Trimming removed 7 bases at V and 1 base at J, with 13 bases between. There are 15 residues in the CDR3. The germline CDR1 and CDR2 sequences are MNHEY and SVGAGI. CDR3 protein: CASNRGTVNTGELFF. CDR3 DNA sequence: TGTGCCAGCAATCGCGGGACCGTGAACACCGGGGAGCTGTTTTTT.

CDR3: CAIRQGRWNSPLHF. The CDR3 nucleotides read TGTGCCATCAGACAGGGACGGTGGAATTCACCCCTCCACTTT. The rearrangement uses TRBV10-3 and TRBJ1-6; D is possibly TRBD1 (6 bases). Trimming removed 6 bases from V and 7 bases from J, with 13 bases in between. CDR1 and CDR2 from the germline V gene are ENHRY and SYGVKD. The CDR3 consists of 14 residues.

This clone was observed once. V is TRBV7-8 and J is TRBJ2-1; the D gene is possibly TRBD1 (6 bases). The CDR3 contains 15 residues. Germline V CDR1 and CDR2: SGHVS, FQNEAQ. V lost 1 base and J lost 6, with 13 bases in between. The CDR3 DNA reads TGTGCCAGCAGCTTAGTTGGGGTAGGGGGCAATGAGCAGTTCTTC. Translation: CASSLVGVGGNEQFF. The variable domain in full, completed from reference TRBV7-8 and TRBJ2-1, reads GAGVSQSPRYKVAKRGQDVALRCDPISGHVSLFWYQQALGQGPEFLTYFQNEAQLDKSGLPSDRFFAERPEGSVSTLKIQRTQQEDSAVYLCASSLVGVGGNEQFFGPGTRLTVL.

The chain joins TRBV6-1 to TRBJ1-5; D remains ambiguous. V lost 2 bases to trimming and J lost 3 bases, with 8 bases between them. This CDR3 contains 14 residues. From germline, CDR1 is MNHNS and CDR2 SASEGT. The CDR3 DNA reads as TGTGCCAGCAGTGAACGGGTTAACAATCAGCCCCAGCATTTT. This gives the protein CASSERVNNQPQHF.

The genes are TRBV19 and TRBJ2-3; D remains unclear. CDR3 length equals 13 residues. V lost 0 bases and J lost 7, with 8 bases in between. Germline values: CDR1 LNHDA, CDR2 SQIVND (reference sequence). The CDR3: CASSIDPQNTQYF. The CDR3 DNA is TGTGCCAGTAGTATAGATCCGCAGAATACGCAGTATTTT.

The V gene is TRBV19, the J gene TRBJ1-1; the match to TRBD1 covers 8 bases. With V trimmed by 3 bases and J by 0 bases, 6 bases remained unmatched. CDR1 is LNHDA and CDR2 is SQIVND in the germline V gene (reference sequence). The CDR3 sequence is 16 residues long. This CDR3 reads CASSMGQVLMNTEAFF. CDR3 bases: TGTGCCAGTAGTATGGGACAGGTTTTAATGAACACTGAAGCTTTCTTT.

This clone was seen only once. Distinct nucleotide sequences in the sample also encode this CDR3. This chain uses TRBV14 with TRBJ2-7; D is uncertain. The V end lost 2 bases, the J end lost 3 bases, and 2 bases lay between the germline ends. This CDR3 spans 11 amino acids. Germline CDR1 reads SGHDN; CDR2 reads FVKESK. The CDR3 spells CASSQLYEQYF. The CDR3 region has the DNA TGTGCCAGCAGCCAACTCTACGAGCAGTACTTC.